These 3 T cell receptor beta chains share one sample of origin, sequenced in a study of OX40 agonist ivuxolimab in advanced cancers. Profiled with immunoSEQ multiplex PCR; TCRdb holds only in-frame clones, not every one. The data hold more than 55,000 clones, with roughly 88% observed a single time. Sample: CD4+ or CD8+ T cells sorted from blood, taken in a trial of the OX40 agonist ivuxolimab. Receptor source: an adult with an advanced solid tumor such as melanoma, head and neck, liver or kidney cancer.

V and J are TRBV28 and TRBJ2-1; 7 bases fit TRBD2. Germline V lookup: CDR1 MDHEN, CDR2 SYDVKM. The CDR3 runs to 14 residues. V shed 3 bases, J shed 8 bases, and the junction held 7 bases outside the gene matches. The CDR3 nucleotides are TGTGCCAGCAGTTTTCGCGGGAGAAGTGATGAGCAGTTCTTC. It codes for CASSFRGRSDEQFF.

V and J are TRBV5-4 and TRBJ1-5; D uncertain. V lost 1 base and J 0 bases, leaving 8 bases between the germline ends. Germline values: CDR1 SGHNT, CDR2 YYREEE (reference sequence). The CDR3 is 15 amino acids. This CDR3 reads CASSLFADSNQPQHF. CDR3 nucleotides: TGTGCCAGCAGCTTGTTTGCGGATAGCAATCAGCCCCAGCATTTT.

The chain uses TRBV6-5 and TRBJ1-1, with D possibly being TRBD1 (5 bases). Germline values: CDR1 MNHEY, CDR2 SVGAGI. The CDR3 is 14 amino acids. The V end lost 2 bases, the J end lost 1 base, and 8 bases lay between the germline ends. CDR3 protein: CASSYGAANTEAFF. The CDR3 DNA reads TGTGCCAGCAGTTACGGGGCAGCGAACACTGAAGCTTTCTTT.